This TCR beta chain originates from a study of T cell responses to AZD1222 COVID-19 vaccine. The data were produced by immunoSEQ multiplex PCR, yet TCRdb's version contains in-frame clones alone and is incomplete. The data contain 100,000 to 120,000 clones, roughly nine tenths of them singletons. The CDR3 covers 14 residues. J lost 3 bases, V lost 1 base, and 0 bases had no gene match. The germline V gene has CDR1 LGHNA and CDR2 YNFKEQ. As concerns this clone: Distinct nucleotide sequences in the sample also encode this CDR3.

The chain uses TRBV4-2 and TRBJ2-1; TRBD2 matches at 7 bases. The TCR originated in an adult who received the AZD1222 COVID-19 vaccine. The source material was peripheral blood, sampled 28 days after the second AZD1222 dose. The chain's CDR3 is CASSQGGSYNEQFF. In DNA, the CDR3 is TGTGCCAGCAGCCAAGGCGGGAGCTACAATGAGCAGTTCTTC.